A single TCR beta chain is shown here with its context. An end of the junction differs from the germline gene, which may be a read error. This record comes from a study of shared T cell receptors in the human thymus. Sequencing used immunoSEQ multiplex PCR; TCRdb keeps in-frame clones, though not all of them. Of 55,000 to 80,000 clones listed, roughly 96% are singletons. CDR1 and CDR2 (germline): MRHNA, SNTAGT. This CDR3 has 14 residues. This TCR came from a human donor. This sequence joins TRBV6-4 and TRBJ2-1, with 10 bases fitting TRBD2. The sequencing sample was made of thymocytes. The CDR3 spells CASSDSSRSGGVVF. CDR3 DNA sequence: TGTGCCAGCAGTGACTCGAGTCGGAGCGGGGGGGTGGTCTTC.